What follows describes a single T cell receptor (beta chain). This clonotype was observed a few times. It has no known antigen specificity. There are no base qualities to consult, and no much larger clone falls within one base. The data stem from a study of blood T cells in healthy people across ages (dated by TCRdb to the mid-2010s). Concerning the study at large: In model experiments, roughly one uniquely barcoded TCR beta cDNA molecule per two T cells was captured by template switching. Using deep sequencing normalized with unique cDNA molecular identifiers, the study measured how TCR beta repertoire diversity changes with age. The donors were split into four age groups: young (average around 17 years), middle-aged (around 37), aged (more than 60) and long-lived (approximately 80). To avoid experimental bias, donors of different ages were distributed randomly across sequencing lanes. Two additional independent replicas of 1 million unique cDNA reads from the same blood draw were analyzed for two donors (one aged 18 to 29 and one aged 80 or older). General study outcomes and caveats: Estimates of total diversity based on one million sequenced T cells were considered lower bounds and underestimates. As age increased, observed TCR beta diversity per million T cells dropped in a roughly linear way, and a significant reduction was already evident by age 40. Donor CMV infection status was unknown, potentially confounding age-related changes in expanded clonotypes. Compared with the aged group, more naive CD4+ T cells, fewer expanded clones and increased TCR diversity were shown by the long-lived group, suggesting age selection. Bulk unsorted PBMC profiling prevented conclusive comparison of naive and antigen-experienced compartments. The percentage of naive T cells measured by flow cytometry correlated strongly with observed TCR beta diversity.

From V the trimming removes 5 bases and from J it removes 5 bases, while the gene matches leave 14 bases of the junction unaccounted for. CDR1 MNHEY and CDR2 SMNVEV are derived from the germline V gene (reference sequence). Reading from cysteine to phenylalanine, the CDR3 counts 16 amino acids. Only the CDR3 part of the read is kept: 48 bases, read in frame from the first base. The library relied on 5' RACE. For sequencing, an Illumina HiSeq 2500 was employed. The second PCR ran for about 7 to 11 cycles and used a J-beta primer mix along with a sample-barcoded 5' primer. Each TCR beta cDNA molecule received a unique molecular identifier from a template-switch 5' adaptor carrying 12 random nucleotides. At least 3 million CDR3-containing paired-end reads were obtained from each sample. First-strand cDNA was synthesized from all RNA with the Mint cDNA synthesis kit, primed by a TRBC-specific oligonucleotide. After uracil-DNA glycosylase treatment, a first 18-cycle PCR used universal primers M1SS and BC2_uni_R on all cDNA. From the authors' description of their analysis: For normalization, 1 million high-quality reads were randomly selected from each sample, with every read carrying a distinct molecular identifier. Reads sharing molecular identifiers were discarded rather than binned into consensus sequences. MiTCR, set to a Q25 quality threshold and the strictest error-elimination algorithm, was used for CDR3 identification, clonotype clustering and error correction. A nonparametric unseen species model with Euler transformation was used to estimate lower-bound total TCR beta diversity. In-frame beta chains were kept once TCRdb had trimmed the public reads at Q25 with fastp and called clones with MiXCR. Rows with one shared CDR3 protein collapse into an entry with the most common genes and DNA. The authors' filters were not applied to this entry. The sample includes roughly 1,500,000 distinct CDR3 sequences, with about 31% observed a single time. The ten largest clones capture about 10% of the sample.

The approximately 39 donors, aged 6 to 90 years, were systemically healthy Caucasian individuals from Russia. Approximately 11 milliliters of peripheral blood were drawn from each donor into EDTA-treated Vacutainer tubes. Ficoll-Paque density-gradient centrifugation was used to isolate PBMCs, with at least 7 million per sample. Trizol reagent was used to extract total RNA from PBMCs, with at least 5 micrograms per sample. For every donor, flow cytometry on a PBMC aliquot measured the percentage of naive CD45RAhigh/CD27high T cells. Material for sequencing was blood. This sequence was found in a woman in her 30s in good health. Here the chain combines TRBV27 and TRBJ2-7; 8 nucleotides in the junction match TRBD1. At the DNA level, the sequence is TGTGCCAGCAGTCAATACCGGTTACAGGGGGTCCACGAGCAGTACTTC. Its product reads: CASSQYRLQGVHEQYF.